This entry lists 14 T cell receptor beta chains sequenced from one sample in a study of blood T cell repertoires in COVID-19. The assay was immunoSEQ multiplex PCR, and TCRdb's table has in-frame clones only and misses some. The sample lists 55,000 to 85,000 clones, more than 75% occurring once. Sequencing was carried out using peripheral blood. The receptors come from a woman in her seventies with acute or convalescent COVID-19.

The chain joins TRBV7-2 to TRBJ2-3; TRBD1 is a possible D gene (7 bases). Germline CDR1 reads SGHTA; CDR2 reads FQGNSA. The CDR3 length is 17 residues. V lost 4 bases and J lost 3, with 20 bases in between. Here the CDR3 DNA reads TGTGCCAGCAGCTCTCAGGGGGGCGCGGGTTCGACAGATACGCAGTATTTT. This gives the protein CASSSQGGAGSTDTQYF.

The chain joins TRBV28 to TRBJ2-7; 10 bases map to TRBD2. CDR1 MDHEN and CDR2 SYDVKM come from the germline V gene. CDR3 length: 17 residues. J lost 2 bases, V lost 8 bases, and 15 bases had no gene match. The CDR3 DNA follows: TGTGCCAGCCCTCCCCCTGGACTAGCGGACACCCCCTACGAGCAGTACTTC. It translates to CASPPPGLADTPYEQYF.

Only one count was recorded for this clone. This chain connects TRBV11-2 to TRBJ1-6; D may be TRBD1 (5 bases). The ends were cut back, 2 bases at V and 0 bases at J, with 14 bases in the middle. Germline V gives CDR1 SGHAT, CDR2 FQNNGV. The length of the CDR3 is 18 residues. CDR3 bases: TGTGCCAGCAGCTTACTACGGACAAGGAGCTCCTATAATTCACCCCTCCACTTT. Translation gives CASSLLRTRSSYNSPLHF. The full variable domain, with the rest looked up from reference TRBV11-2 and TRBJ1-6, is EAGVAQSPRYKIIEKRQSVAFWCNPISGHATLYWYQQILGQGPKLLIQFQNNGVVDDSQLPKDRFSAERLKGVDSTLKIQPAKLEDSAVYLCASSLLRTRSSYNSPLHFGNGTRLTVT.

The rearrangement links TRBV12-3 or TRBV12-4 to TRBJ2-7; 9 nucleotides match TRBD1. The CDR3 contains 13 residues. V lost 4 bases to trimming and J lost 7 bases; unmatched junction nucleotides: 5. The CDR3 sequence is CASSYRGQGEQYF. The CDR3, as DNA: TGTGCCAGCAGTTACAGGGGGCAGGGTGAGCAGTACTTC.

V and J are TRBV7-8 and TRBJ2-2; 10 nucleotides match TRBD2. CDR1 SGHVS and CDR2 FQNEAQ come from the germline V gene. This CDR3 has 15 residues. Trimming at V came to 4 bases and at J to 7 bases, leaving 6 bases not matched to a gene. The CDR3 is CASSSASGRGGELFF. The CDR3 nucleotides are TGTGCCAGCAGCTCAGCTAGCGGGAGAGGCGGGGAGCTGTTTTTT.

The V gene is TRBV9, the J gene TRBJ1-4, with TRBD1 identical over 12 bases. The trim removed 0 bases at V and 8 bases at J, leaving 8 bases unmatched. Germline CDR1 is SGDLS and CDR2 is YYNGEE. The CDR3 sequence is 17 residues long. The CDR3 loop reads CASSVVGTGGDEEKLFF. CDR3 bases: TGTGCCAGCAGCGTAGTAGGGACAGGGGGCGACGAAGAAAAACTGTTTTTT. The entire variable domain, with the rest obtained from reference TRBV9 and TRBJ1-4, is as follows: DSGVTQTPKHLITATGQRVTLRCSPRSGDLSVYWYQQSLDQGLQFLIQYYNGEERAKGNILERFSAQQFPDLHSELNLSSLELGDSALYFCASSVVGTGGDEEKLFFGSGTQLSVL.

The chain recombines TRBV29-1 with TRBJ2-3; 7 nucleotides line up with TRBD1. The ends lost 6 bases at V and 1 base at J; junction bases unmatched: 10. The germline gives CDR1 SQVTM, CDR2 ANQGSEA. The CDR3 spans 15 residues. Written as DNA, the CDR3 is TGCAGCGTGACAGGGACCGCTCACCGCACAGATACGCAGTATTTT. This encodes CSVTGTAHRTDTQYF.

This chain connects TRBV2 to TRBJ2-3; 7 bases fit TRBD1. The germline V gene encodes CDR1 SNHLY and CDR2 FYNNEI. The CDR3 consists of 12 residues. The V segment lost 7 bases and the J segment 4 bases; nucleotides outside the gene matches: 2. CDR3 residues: CASNTGADTQYF. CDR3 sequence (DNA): TGTGCCAGCAACACAGGGGCAGATACGCAGTATTTT.

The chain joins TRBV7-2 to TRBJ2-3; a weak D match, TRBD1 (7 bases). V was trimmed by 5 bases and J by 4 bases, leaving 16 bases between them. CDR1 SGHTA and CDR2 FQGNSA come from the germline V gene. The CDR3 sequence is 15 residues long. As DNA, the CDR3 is TGTGCCAGCAGCCAGGAGGGGGCGAGGGCAGATACGCAGTATTTT. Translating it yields CASSQEGARADTQYF.

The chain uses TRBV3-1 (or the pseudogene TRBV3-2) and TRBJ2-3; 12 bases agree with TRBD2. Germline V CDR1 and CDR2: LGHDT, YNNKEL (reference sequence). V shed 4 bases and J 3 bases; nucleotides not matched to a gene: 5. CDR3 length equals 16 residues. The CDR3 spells CASSPTSGGHTDTQYF. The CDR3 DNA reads TGTGCCAGCAGCCCGACTAGCGGGGGCCATACAGATACGCAGTATTTT.

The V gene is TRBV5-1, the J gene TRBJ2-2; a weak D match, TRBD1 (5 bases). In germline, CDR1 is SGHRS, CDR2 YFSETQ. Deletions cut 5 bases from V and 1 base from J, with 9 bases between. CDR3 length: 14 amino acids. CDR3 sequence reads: CASRGRVNTGELFF. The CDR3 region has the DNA TGCGCCAGCAGAGGCAGGGTGAACACCGGGGAGCTGTTTTTT.

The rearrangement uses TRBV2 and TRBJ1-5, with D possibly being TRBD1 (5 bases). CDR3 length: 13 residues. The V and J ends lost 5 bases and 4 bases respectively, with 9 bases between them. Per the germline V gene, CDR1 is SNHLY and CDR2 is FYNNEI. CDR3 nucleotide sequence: TGTGCCAGCAGTCAGGGAGGAAATCAGCCCCAGCATTTT. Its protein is CASSQGGNQPQHF.

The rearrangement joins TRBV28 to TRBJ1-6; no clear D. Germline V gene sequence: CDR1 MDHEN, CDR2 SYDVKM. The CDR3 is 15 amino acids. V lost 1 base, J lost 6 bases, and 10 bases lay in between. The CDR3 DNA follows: TGTGCCAGCAGTTTATCGAACAGCTTTAATTCACCCCTCCACTTT. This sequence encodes CASSLSNSFNSPLHF.

CDR3 loop: CSVWTFGETQYF. The CDR3 coding sequence is TGCAGCGTTTGGACTTTTGGAGAGACCCAGTACTTC. The chain recombines TRBV29-1 with TRBJ2-5, with D perhaps TRBD2 (5 bases). The CDR3 runs to 12 residues. Germline CDR1 is SQVTM and CDR2 is ANQGSEA. Trimming removed 5 bases at V and 4 bases at J, with 11 bases between.